One sample yielded the 10 T cell receptor beta chains listed below, sequenced in a study of blood T cell repertoires in COVID-19. Sequencing used immunoSEQ multiplex PCR; TCRdb keeps in-frame clones, though not all of them. This table has roughly 200,000 clones, roughly four fifths appearing once. The source material was peripheral blood. Source of these receptors: a woman in her 40s with COVID-19, enrolled during active disease.

The chain couples TRBV21-1 to TRBJ2-2; no DNA check was done on the table's D call, TRBD2. TRBV21-1 is reported as a pseudogene. This CDR3 contains 18 residues. This chain's CDR3 is CASSPGTSGGVNTGELFF. The DNA for the CDR3 is TGTGCCAGCAGCCCAGGGACTAGCGGGGGGGTAAACACCGGGGAGCTGTTTTTT.

This rearrangement joins TRBV30 to TRBJ1-1; 9 nucleotides align to TRBD1. The CDR3 runs to 15 residues. CDR1 GTSNPN and CDR2 SVGIG come from the germline V gene (reference sequence). Unmatched junction bases numbered 7, after V lost 4 bases and J lost 1 base. The CDR3 DNA reads TGTGCCTGGAAACAGGGGGCAACAACGAACACTGAAGCTTTCTTT. Protein: CAWKQGATTNTEAFF.

This clone was recorded a few times. V and J are TRBV4-1 and TRBJ1-2; D unresolved. The CDR3 is made up of 13 amino acids. With 3 bases removed from V and 5 bases from J, the gap between germline ends came to 10 bases. Germline CDR1 reads MGHRA; CDR2 reads YSYEKL. The CDR3 reads CASSHSGAYGYTF. The CDR3 bases are TGCGCCAGCAGCCATTCCGGAGCGTATGGCTACACCTTC.

The genes are TRBV10-2 and TRBJ2-1, with TRBD2 matching over 14 bases. Looked up from germline, CDR1 is WSHSY and CDR2 is SAAADI. The J segment lost 4 bases and the V segment lost 8 bases, leaving 7 bases of the junction unmatched. The CDR3 is 16 residues long. CDR3 coding DNA: TGCGCCAGCGAGACTAGCGGGGGGGCATGGTACAATGAGCAGTTCTTC. The encoded protein is CASETSGGAWYNEQFF.

The chain carries TRBV18 and TRBJ1-5; tentatively, D is TRBD1 (6 bases). V was cut by 2 bases and J by 7 bases, with 15 bases left in between. The CDR3 covers 15 residues. Germline values: CDR1 KGHSH, CDR2 LQKENI. The CDR3 nucleotides read TGTGCCAGCTCACCAGCTTCTGGGGGCTTCCAGCCCCAGCATTTT. It translates to CASSPASGGFQPQHF.

This chain uses TRBV2 with TRBJ2-7; weak D call: TRBD1 (6 bases). With 5 bases removed from V and 5 bases from J, the gap between germline ends came to 19 bases. Germline-derived CDR1 and CDR2 are SNHLY and FYNNEI. This CDR3 region has 15 residues. CDR3 bases: TGTGCCAGCAGTTATTCCCAGGGGTATTTTCACGAGCAGTACGTC. This codes for CASSYSQGYFHEQYV.

Of note for this clone: Other DNA sequences from this sample encode an identical CDR3 as well. CDR3 sequence (DNA): TGCGCCAGCAGCTTGGTCGGTAGCTCCTACAATGAGCAGTTCTTC. It yields the protein CASSLVGSSYNEQFF. V gene TRBV5-1 combines with J gene TRBJ2-1, with no clear D. The V gene's germline CDR1 is SGHRS and CDR2 YFSETQ. V lost 0 bases and J 0 bases, leaving 7 bases between the germline ends. The CDR3 loop spans 15 amino acids.

The rearrangement joins TRBV7-2 to TRBJ2-1; maybe TRBD2 (7 bases). Trimming took off 6 bases at V and 8 bases at J, with 20 bases between the two ends. The CDR3 is 15 residues long. The germline V gene has CDR1 SGHTA and CDR2 FQGNSA. Written as DNA, the CDR3 is TGTGCCAGCAGTCTGGGGTGGGGGGGCCCCTATGAGCAGTTCTTC. The encoded protein is CASSLGWGGPYEQFF.

The rearrangement links TRBV5-1 to TRBJ2-5; D might be TRBD2 (5 bases). Germline CDR1 and CDR2: SGHRS and YFSETQ. V gave up 0 bases and J gave up 9 bases, with 15 bases separating them. This CDR3 region has 14 residues. The CDR3 reads CASSLDAGRAAQYF. CDR3 nucleotide sequence: TGCGCCAGCAGCTTGGATGCAGGTAGAGCGGCCCAGTACTTC.

The chain carries TRBV23-1 and TRBJ1-1, with D possibly being TRBD1 (6 bases). TRBV23-1 is flagged as an ORF with uncertain function. V shed 0 bases and J shed 1 base, with 12 bases lying between them. The CDR3 length is 16 residues. CDR3: CASSQSSGTTNTEAFF. The CDR3, as DNA: TGCGCCAGCAGTCAATCTAGCGGGACAACGAACACTGAAGCTTTCTTT.